The clone carrying this TCR beta chain was detected many times. Its target is not known. These data come from a study of Graves' ophthalmopathy and Graves' hyperthyroidism. General study points: Blood repertoires reportedly contained most expanded thyroid clonotypes above 0.001 frequency.

The authors amplified TCR beta CDR3 regions from RNA transcripts. The library came from an HTBI-primed first-round RT-PCR and a second-round multiplex PCR. TCRdb passed the multiplex PCR reads through MiXCR, listing each CDR3 protein once. The sample includes just over 400,000 distinct CDR3 sequences, around 21% of them seen just once. This CDR3 comprises 19 residues. The V gene's germline CDR1 is SGHDT and CDR2 YYEEEE. V lost 4 bases to trimming and J lost 0 bases; unmatched junction nucleotides: 13. The V call is TRBV5-6, the J call TRBJ2-6; TRBD1 matches 7 bases. Sequences were obtained from peripheral blood. This clonotype was sampled from a woman under 30 with stable Graves' hyperthyroidism. In DNA form, the CDR3 reads TGTGCCAGCAGCGTGACGTCGGACAGGCCTCCCTCTGGGGCCAACGTCCTGACTTTC. Its translation: CASSVTSDRPPSGANVLTF.